The T cell receptor beta chain described here comes from a study of T cell repertoires in cytomegalovirus infection. The overall study: From public TCR beta signatures came an indication of both CMV infection and matching HLA type. Overall study results and limits: The ex vivo response was dominated by HLA-C-restricted CMV-specific TCR beta clonotypes.

TCRdb reanalysed the reads using MiXCR and keeps one entry per CDR3 protein. The sample yields around 360,000 distinct CDR3 sequences, about 35% seen once. To note about this clonotype: Its target is unknown.

The clonotype originates from a human donor in good health (CMV status not recorded). Some clones in this sample may be carry-over from other donors' samples. The source was cultured PBMCs, collected from culture after CMV antigen stimulation.

The CDR3 is CASSSGQGSYTF. In DNA, the CDR3 is TGTGCCAGCAGCTCAGGACAGGGCAGCTACACCTTC. J is TRBJ1-2 and V is TRBV7-9, with 8 bases matching TRBD1. J gave up 9 bases and V 4 bases, and 4 bases lay outside the gene matches. Germline CDR1 reads SEHNR; CDR2 reads FQNEAQ (reference sequence). The CDR3 loop spans 12 amino acids.